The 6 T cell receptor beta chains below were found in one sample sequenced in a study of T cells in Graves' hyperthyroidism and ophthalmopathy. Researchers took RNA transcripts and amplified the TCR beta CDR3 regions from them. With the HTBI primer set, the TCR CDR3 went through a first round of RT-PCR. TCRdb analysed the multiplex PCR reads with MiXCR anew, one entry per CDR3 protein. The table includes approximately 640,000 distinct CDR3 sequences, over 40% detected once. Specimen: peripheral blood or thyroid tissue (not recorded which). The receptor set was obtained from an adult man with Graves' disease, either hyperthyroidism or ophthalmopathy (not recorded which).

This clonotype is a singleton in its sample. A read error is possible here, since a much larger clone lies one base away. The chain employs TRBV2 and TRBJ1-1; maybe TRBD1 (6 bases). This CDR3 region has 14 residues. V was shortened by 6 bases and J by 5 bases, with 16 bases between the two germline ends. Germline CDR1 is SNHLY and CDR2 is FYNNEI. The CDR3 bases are TGTGCCAGCAGCCGACGGGGGGCAGAAACTGAAGCTTTCTTT. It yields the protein CASSRRGAETEAFF.

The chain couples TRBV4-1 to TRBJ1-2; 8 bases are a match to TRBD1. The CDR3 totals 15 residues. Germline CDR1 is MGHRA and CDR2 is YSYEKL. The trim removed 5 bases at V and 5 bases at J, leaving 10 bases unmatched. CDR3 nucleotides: TGCGCCAGCAGCGACCCTCGACAGGGGAAGTATGGCTACACCTTC. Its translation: CASSDPRQGKYGYTF.

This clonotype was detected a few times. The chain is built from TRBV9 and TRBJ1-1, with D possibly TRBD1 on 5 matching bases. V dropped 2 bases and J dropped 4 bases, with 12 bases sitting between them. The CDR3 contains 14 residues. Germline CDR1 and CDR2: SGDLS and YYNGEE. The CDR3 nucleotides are TGTGCCAGCAGCGTCGAGGGGATGGCCACTGAAGCTTTCTTT. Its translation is CASSVEGMATEAFF.

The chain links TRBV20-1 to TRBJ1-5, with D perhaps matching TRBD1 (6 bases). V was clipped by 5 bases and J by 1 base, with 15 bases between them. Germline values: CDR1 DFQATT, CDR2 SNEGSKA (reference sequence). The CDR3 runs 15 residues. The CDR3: CSAPRQEASNQPQHF. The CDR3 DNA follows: TGCAGTGCTCCCCGACAGGAAGCAAGCAATCAGCCCCAGCATTTT.

In nucleotides, the CDR3 is TGTGCCAGCAGTGAACGGAGAGCGGGAGGGAAGTTGGAGACCCAGCATTTT. Protein product: CASSERRAGGKLETQHF. J is TRBJ1-5 and V is TRBV2; no clear D gene. Per the germline V gene, CDR1 is SNHLY and CDR2 is FYNNEI. V lost 2 bases, J lost 11 bases, and 25 bases lay in between. There are 17 residues in the CDR3.

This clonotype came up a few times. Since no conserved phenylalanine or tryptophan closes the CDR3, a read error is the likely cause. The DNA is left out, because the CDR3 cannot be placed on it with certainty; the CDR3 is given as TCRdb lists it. CDR3 protein: CASSEQAASNY. This chain connects TRBV2 to TRBJ1-3. The CDR3 is 11 amino acids long, termini counted. CDR1 is SNHLY and CDR2 is FYNNEI in the germline V gene.